Listed here are 24 T cell receptor beta chains from one sample, sequenced in a study of T cells expressing NK-cell markers. Reanalyzing the 5' RACE reads, TCRdb keeps one entry per CDR3 protein, without DNA. The sample has roughly 280,000 distinct CDR3 sequences; the top ten hold about 0.4%. Sequencing was done on a sample of blood T cells: a sorted CD56 or NKG2C T cell subset, CD4+ or CD8+ T cells, or bulk PBMC T cells (not recorded which). The receptor source for this set is a young man in good health.

V usage is TRBV2 and J usage is TRBJ2-7. CDR3 length: 11 residues. The germline V gene has CDR1 SNHLY and CDR2 FYNNEI. CDR3 protein: CASSEQVEQYF.

The chain has TRBV13 and TRBJ2-5; TCRdb's assignment of TRBD1 cannot be checked, as there is no DNA. The germline V gene encodes CDR1 PRHDT and CDR2 FYEKMQ (reference sequence). This CDR3 contains 15 residues. CDR3 residues: CASSLARDSQETQYF.

The chain links TRBV19 to TRBJ2-5; TCRdb selects TRBD1, and the lack of DNA leaves this call unchecked. The germline V gene encodes CDR1 LNHDA and CDR2 SQIVND (reference sequence). The CDR3 consists of 14 residues. The CDR3 here is CASSPGTRSGAQYF.

The gene calls are TRBV10-3 and TRBJ2-7; TCRdb outputs TRBD1, but without DNA this stays unchecked. CDR3 size: 14 residues. Germline V gives CDR1 ENHRY, CDR2 SYGVKD. The CDR3 loop is CAISPGQGGYEQYF.

This chain uses TRBV7-2 with TRBJ1-5. Germline loops: CDR1 SGHTA, CDR2 FQGNSA. The CDR3 runs 15 residues. The CDR3 region is CASSLLRASNQPQHF.

The V and J genes are TRBV7-9 and TRBJ2-1; TCRdb's D call of TRBD2 is untestable without DNA. The CDR3 covers 13 residues. Germline V gene sequence: CDR1 SEHNR, CDR2 FQNEAQ (reference sequence). CDR3 region: CASSPRTSLDQFF.

This sequence joins TRBV10-3 and TRBJ2-1; TCRdb selects TRBD1, and the lack of DNA leaves this call unchecked. The CDR3 totals 18 residues. Per the germline V gene, CDR1 is ENHRY and CDR2 is SYGVKD. CDR3 protein: CAISEPGGAGRSYNEQFF.

Here the CDR3 reads CASSMDRGTGELFF. The chain couples TRBV7-8 to TRBJ2-2; the D gene TCRdb calls, TRBD1, cannot be checked with no DNA. The germline V gene encodes CDR1 SGHVS and CDR2 FQNEAQ. The length of the CDR3 is 14 residues. Supplemented by reference TRBV7-8 and TRBJ2-2, the full variable domain reads GAGVSQSPRYKVAKRGQDVALRCDPISGHVSLFWYQQALGQGPEFLTYFQNEAQLDKSGLPSDRFFAERPEGSVSTLKIQRTQQEDSAVYLCASSMDRGTGELFFGEGSRLTVL.

The V gene is TRBV19, the J gene TRBJ2-7. The CDR3 totals 12 residues. Germline CDR1 LNHDA, CDR2 SQIVND (reference sequence). This CDR3 is CASQDRSYEQYF. Looking up the rest from reference TRBV19 and TRBJ2-7 gives the full variable domain: DGGITQSPKYLFRKEGQNVTLSCEQNLNHDAMYWYRQDPGQGLRLIYYSQIVNDFQKGDIAEGYSVSREKKESFPLTVTSAQKNPTAFYLCASQDRSYEQYFGPGTRLTVT.

The chain recombines TRBV5-6 with TRBJ2-2; without DNA, the TCRdb call of TRBD2 cannot be checked. Per germline, CDR1 SGHDT and CDR2 YYEEEE. The CDR3 spans 17 residues. This CDR3 reads CASSPTSGRFGTGELFF.

This sequence joins TRBV3-1 and TRBJ2-3; the TRBD2 assignment by TCRdb is unverifiable without DNA. The CDR3 loop spans 17 amino acids. Per the germline V gene, CDR1 is LGHDT and CDR2 is YNNKEL (reference sequence). CDR3 sequence: CASSTGLAGAVTDTQYF.

The CDR3 is CSAGKGLAGSYEQYF. The chain combines TRBV20-1 with TRBJ2-7; the D gene TCRdb calls, TRBD2, cannot be checked with no DNA. Germline V lookup: CDR1 DFQATT, CDR2 SNEGSKA (reference sequence). The CDR3 runs to 15 residues.

The genes are TRBV5-1 and TRBJ2-3; TCRdb's D call of TRBD2 is untestable without DNA. CDR3 length equals 16 residues. CDR1 is SGHRS, CDR2 YFSETQ, per germline. CDR3: CASSFTGTSKADTQYF. Complete variable domain (other parts from reference TRBV5-1 and TRBJ2-3): KAGVTQTPRYLIKTRGQQVTLSCSPISGHRSVSWYQQTPGQGLQFLFEYFSETQRNKGNFPGRFSGRQFSNSRSEMNVSTLELGDSALYLCASSFTGTSKADTQYFGPGTRLTVL.

This chain joins TRBV6-5 and TRBJ2-3; TCRdb calls TRBD2, which cannot be checked without DNA. Germline assignment: CDR1 MNHEY and CDR2 SVGAGI. The CDR3 consists of 16 residues. CDR3 amino acids: CASSFSTSGMSDTQYF.

The V and J genes are TRBV19 and TRBJ2-7. Germline CDR1 reads LNHDA; CDR2 reads SQIVND (reference sequence). The CDR3 has 12 amino acids. This chain's CDR3 is CASSHSYYEQYF.

The chain uses TRBV15 and TRBJ2-3. Per the germline V gene, CDR1 is LNHNV and CDR2 is YYDKDF (reference sequence). CDR3 length: 17 residues. The CDR3 loop is CATSRDLLAGRTDTQYF.

The V and J genes are TRBV5-1 and TRBJ2-2. The CDR3 has 13 residues. Germline V gene data show CDR1 as SGHRS and CDR2 as YFSETQ. CDR3 residues: CASSLGREGELFF.

The V call is TRBV12-3 or TRBV12-4, the J call TRBJ2-1; absent DNA, TCRdb's TRBD2 call cannot be checked. The CDR3 length is 17 residues. This CDR3 is CASSFTTLAGARNEQFF.

This rearrangement joins TRBV5-4 to TRBJ2-5; TCRdb calls TRBD2, which cannot be checked without DNA. The V gene's germline CDR1 is SGHNT and CDR2 YYREEE (reference sequence). The CDR3 spans 15 residues. The CDR3 loop is CASSPKTGGIETQYF.

The chain recombines TRBV28 with TRBJ1-2. CDR1 is MDHEN and CDR2 is SYDVKM in the germline V gene. This CDR3 is built from 14 residues. This chain's CDR3 is CASTPGVGLYGYTF.

V and J are TRBV20-1 and TRBJ2-1. The CDR3 runs 12 residues. The germline gives CDR1 DFQATT, CDR2 SNEGSKA (reference sequence). CDR3 in amino acids: CSATESGNEQFF.

The chain joins TRBV7-2 to TRBJ2-1; as DNA is missing, the TRBD2 call by TCRdb cannot be tested. CDR1 is SGHTA and CDR2 is FQGNSA in the germline V gene. This CDR3 region has 17 residues. The CDR3 protein is CASSPYPGLAGVNEQFF.

The chain links TRBV7-2 to TRBJ2-7; TCRdb indicates TRBD2, and absent DNA this call remains unverified. The CDR3 is made up of 17 amino acids. The germline gives CDR1 SGHTA, CDR2 FQGNSA. The CDR3 protein is CASSLSRAGLAAYEQYF.

This chain uses TRBV29-1 with TRBJ2-1; lacking DNA, the TRBD2 call made by TCRdb goes unchecked. This CDR3 region has 14 residues. CDR1 is SQVTM, CDR2 ANQGSEA, per germline. The CDR3 region is CSVGSGSLYNEQFF.